Following are 16 T cell receptor beta chains from one sample sequenced in a study of blood T cell repertoires in COVID-19 (dated by TCRdb to about 2020). To prepare the library, the immunoSEQ multiplex PCR assay was applied. Sourced from immuneACCESS, this table was stored by TCRdb with only in-frame sequences that have V and J called. A share of the clones is absent; for the studies checked, an unresolved V gene accounts for under half, and the remainder has no known explanation. This sample is represented by over 200,000 clones; 70% to 90% of them were singletons. 10% to 12% of the sample rests with the top ten. Sequenced: PBMCs or T cells enriched from blood (not recorded which). The receptors originated from a young man who had recovered from COVID-19.

The J gene is TRBJ1-1, the V gene TRBV20-1; D remains ambiguous. CDR3 length equals 13 residues. Trimming removed 3 bases from V and 1 base from J, with 9 bases in between. CDR1 DFQATT and CDR2 SNEGSKA come from the germline V gene (reference sequence). The CDR3 sequence is CSASEISNTEAFF. The CDR3 DNA reads as TGCAGTGCTAGTGAAATCTCGAACACTGAAGCTTTCTTT.

The rearrangement joins TRBV2 to TRBJ2-7; D not resolved. Germline-derived CDR1 and CDR2 are SNHLY and FYNNEI. With 5 bases removed from V and 4 bases from J, the gap between germline ends came to 18 bases. There are 15 residues in the CDR3. CDR3 region: CASSPPTSNSYEQYF. DNA of the CDR3: TGTGCCAGCAGTCCCCCTACTTCGAACTCGTACGAGCAGTACTTC.

The chain combines TRBV6-5 with TRBJ1-5; possibly TRBD1 for D (5 bases). This CDR3 spans 16 amino acids. From germline, CDR1 is MNHEY and CDR2 SVGAGI. Trimming pared 2 bases from V and 1 base from J, leaving 12 bases between. CDR3 DNA sequence: TGTGCCAGCAGTTACGCGGGACGGCCGAGCAATCAGCCCCAGCATTTT. This sequence encodes CASSYAGRPSNQPQHF.

The chain has TRBV30 and TRBJ1-6, with TRBD1 matching over 7 bases. CDR1 GTSNPN and CDR2 SVGIG come from the germline V gene (reference sequence). Trimming cost V 5 bases and J 8 bases; bases outside gene matches: 12. This CDR3 has 15 amino acids. CDR3 sequence: CAWRGRDSPYSPLHF. The CDR3 bases are TGTGCCTGGCGAGGCCGGGACAGCCCCTATTCACCCCTCCACTTT. Full variable domain (outside the CDR3, taken from reference TRBV30 and TRBJ1-6): SQTIHQWPATLVQPVGSPLSLECTVEGTSNPNLYWYRQAAGRGLQLLFYSVGIGQISSEVPQNLSASRPQDRQFILSSKKLLLSDSGFYLCAWRGRDSPYSPLHFGNGTRLTVT.

This chain connects TRBV4-1 to TRBJ2-3; weak D call: TRBD1 (5 bases). The CDR3 runs 13 residues. V lost 4 bases, J lost 4 bases, and 9 bases lay in between. Germline lookup yields CDR1 MGHRA and CDR2 YSYEKL. The CDR3 DNA reads as TGCGCCAGCAGCCCAGGGTTCGCAGATACGCAGTATTTT. Translation gives CASSPGFADTQYF.

The chain combines TRBV3-1 (or the pseudogene TRBV3-2) with TRBJ2-5, with 7 bases that match TRBD1. CDR1 LGHDT and CDR2 YNNKEL come from the germline V gene (reference sequence). This CDR3 is 17 amino acids long. The junction had 13 bases not matched to a gene; V was cut back by 4 bases and J by 2 bases. The CDR3 loop reads CASSPPNRRDRQETQYF. The CDR3, as DNA: TGTGCCAGCAGCCCCCCTAATCGACGGGACAGACAAGAGACCCAGTACTTC.

The chain employs TRBV10-3 and TRBJ1-2, with 9 bases matching TRBD1. Germline V gene sequence: CDR1 ENHRY, CDR2 SYGVKD. The V segment lost 8 bases and the J segment 7 bases; nucleotides outside the gene matches: 5. The CDR3 extends over 12 amino acids. CDR3 nucleotide sequence: TGTGCCATCCGGGACAGGGTGGGTGGCTACACCTTC. Its protein is CAIRDRVGGYTF.

The genes are TRBV9 and TRBJ1-4; maybe TRBD1 (5 bases). V dropped 0 bases and J dropped 5 bases, with 11 bases sitting between them. Germline V gives CDR1 SGDLS, CDR2 YYNGEE. The CDR3 is 15 residues long. The CDR3 here is CASSVAFGGNEKLFF. CDR3 bases: TGTGCCAGCAGCGTAGCTTTTGGGGGGAATGAAAAACTGTTTTTT.

J is TRBJ2-1 and V is TRBV29-1; D is perhaps TRBD2 (6 bases). Per germline, CDR1 SQVTM and CDR2 ANQGSEA. Trimming removed 1 base at V and 0 bases at J, with 13 bases between. This CDR3 contains 16 residues. As DNA, the CDR3 is TGCAGCGTTGAAGGGCGCGGGATGGGCTCCTACAATGAGCAGTTCTTC. Translating gives CSVEGRGMGSYNEQFF.

J is TRBJ1-1 and V is TRBV28; no clear D gene. The germline V and J ends were trimmed by 5 bases and 11 bases, with 9 bases remaining between them. The CDR3 contains 10 residues. Germline-derived CDR1 and CDR2 are MDHEN and SYDVKM. The DNA for the CDR3 is TGTGCCAGCAGTGCTACTACGGCTTTCTTT. Its translation: CASSATTAFF.

This clone has a handful of counts. The chain uses TRBV2 and TRBJ2-3; possible D gene TRBD2, 5 bases. V was shortened by 1 base and J by 0 bases, with 14 bases between the two germline ends. The germline V gene has CDR1 SNHLY and CDR2 FYNNEI. The CDR3 totals 17 residues. The CDR3 here is CASSEGRRASSTDTQYF. CDR3 in DNA: TGTGCCAGCAGTGAAGGCCGGCGGGCTTCTAGCACAGATACGCAGTATTTT.

The chain combines TRBV4-1 with TRBJ2-5; D unresolved. This CDR3 has 16 residues. V gave up 6 bases and J gave up 2 bases, with 19 bases separating them. Germline CDR1 is MGHRA and CDR2 is YSYEKL. This CDR3 reads CASSPIPGVPQETQYF. CDR3 DNA sequence: TGCGCCAGCAGTCCTATTCCGGGTGTCCCACAAGAGACCCAGTACTTC.

The chain employs TRBV12-2 and TRBJ1-1. TRBV12-2 is annotated as a pseudogene. CDR3 size: 16 residues. CDR3 sequence: CASLTNHHRLTREAFF. The CDR3 nucleotides are TGTGCAAGTCTCACTAACCACCATCGGCTTACTCGTGAAGCTTTCTTT.

The V gene is TRBV5-1, the J gene TRBJ2-7, with D perhaps matching TRBD2 (5 bases). The germline V gene encodes CDR1 SGHRS and CDR2 YFSETQ. Trimming left V 4 bases short and J 1 base short, with 9 bases between. CDR3 length: 13 residues. The CDR3 protein is CASSRGNSYEQYF. DNA of the CDR3: TGCGCCAGCAGCCGGGGAAATTCCTACGAGCAGTACTTC.

V and J are TRBV28 and TRBJ2-1, with 9 nucleotides matching TRBD2. This CDR3 has 16 amino acids. With V trimmed by 5 bases and J by 4 bases, 9 bases remained unmatched. Per germline, CDR1 MDHEN and CDR2 SYDVKM. The CDR3 DNA is TGTGCCAGCAGTCCACCGACTAGCGGACATTACAATGAGCAGTTCTTC. This gives the protein CASSPPTSGHYNEQFF.

The chain has TRBV5-8 and TRBJ1-2, with D perhaps matching TRBD1 (6 bases). The CDR3 is made up of 14 amino acids. V lost 2 bases and J lost 7, with 15 bases in between. Germline V gene data show CDR1 as SGHTS and CDR2 as YDEGEE. CDR3 in DNA: TGTGCCAGCAGCTTCGGCGGCGGGGGCTCTGGCTACACCTTC. It is translated as CASSFGGGGSGYTF. The variable domain in full, with the rest retrieved from reference TRBV5-8 and TRBJ1-2, is EAGVTQSPTHLIKTRGQQATLRCSPISGHTSVYWYQQALGLGLQFLLWYDEGEERNRGNFPPRFSGRQFPNYSSELNVNALELEDSALYLCASSFGGGGSGYTFGSGTRLTVV.